This T cell receptor (beta chain) is drawn from a study of blood T cell repertoires in COVID-19. On the study more broadly: Samples taken during acute and convalescent COVID-19 were collected in the United States, Italy and Spain.

This table comes from immunoSEQ multiplex PCR, and its TCRdb copy is limited to in-frame clones, with some not included. The sample has 55,000 to 65,000 clones; approximately 79% are singletons. V shed 6 bases and J shed 6 bases, with 11 bases lying between them. The germline V gene has CDR1 MNHEY and CDR2 SVGAGI. The CDR3 sequence is 13 residues long. Sequenced: peripheral blood. The chain links TRBV6-5 to TRBJ2-2; D unresolved. This receptor was obtained from a man in his sixties with acute or convalescent COVID-19. The CDR3 nucleotides are TGTGCCAGCAGCCTGTCCCCAGCCGGGGAGCTGTTTTTT. It codes for CASSLSPAGELFF.